The 24 T cell receptor beta chains listed next were all sequenced from one sample in a study of cytomegalovirus exposure and HLA in healthy donors. The PCR used 60 Vbeta and 13 Jbeta primers. Using immunoSEQ multiplex PCR, the repertoire was profiled, and TCRdb retains in-frame clones only, with some absent. The sample has under 150,000 clones, roughly 71% seen once. The sample was PBMCs. The receptor set was obtained from a man aged 18 to 35 in good health and CMV-seropositive.

The chain joins TRBV21-1 to TRBJ2-3; the table's D call of TRBD1 was not tested on the DNA. TRBV21-1 is an annotated pseudogene. This CDR3 is 14 amino acids long. The CDR3: CASSTDTFTDTQYF. The CDR3 DNA reads TGTGCCAGCAGCACCGACACTTTCACAGATACGCAGTATTTT.

V and J are TRBV25-1 and TRBJ2-6; D gene unclear. The V and J ends lost 7 bases and 0 bases respectively, with 4 bases between them. The CDR3 loop spans 13 amino acids. Germline V gene lookup returns CDR1 MGHDK and CDR2 SYGVNS. CDR3 sequence reads: CASTISGANVLTF. In DNA form, the CDR3 reads TGTGCCAGCACCATCTCTGGGGCCAACGTCCTGACTTTC. Variable domain in full (rest from reference TRBV25-1 and TRBJ2-6): EADIYQTPRYLVIGTGKKITLECSQTMGHDKMYWYQQDPGMELHLIHYSYGVNSTEKGDLSSESTVSRIRTEHFPLTLESARPSHTSQYLCASTISGANVLTFGAGSRLTVL.

This chain connects TRBV15 to TRBJ2-5; D call uncertain. The CDR3 spans 12 residues. V was trimmed by 4 bases and J by 5 bases, leaving 8 bases between them. Germline assignment: CDR1 LNHNV and CDR2 YYDKDF (reference sequence). The CDR3 DNA sequence: TGTGCCACCAGCAACCCTAGGGAGACCCAGTACTTC. This translates into CATSNPRETQYF.

The chain carries TRBV19 and TRBJ2-7, with D tentatively TRBD1 (5 bases). The CDR3 totals 13 residues. CDR1 is LNHDA, CDR2 SQIVND, per germline (reference sequence). Trimming removed 11 bases at V and 2 bases at J, with 16 bases between. The CDR3 sequence: CAGNQDRPYEQYV. The CDR3 region has the DNA TGTGCCGGAAACCAAGACAGACCCTACGAGCAGTACGTC.

In DNA form, the CDR3 reads TGTGCCAGCAGTGAAGCTCTTGGCCTGAAGCAGTTCTTC. Translating gives CASSEALGLKQFF. V gene TRBV6-1 combines with J gene TRBJ2-1; no reliable D call. The germline gives CDR1 MNHNS, CDR2 SASEGT. CDR3 length equals 13 residues. V lost 0 bases, J lost 11 bases, and 11 bases lay in between.

Only a few counts were recorded for this clone. The chain is built from TRBV10-3 and TRBJ2-1; a weak D match, TRBD1 (5 bases). V shed 3 bases and J shed 9 bases, with 15 bases lying between them. CDR3 size: 14 residues. The germline V gene has CDR1 ENHRY and CDR2 SYGVKD. The CDR3 spells CAISEAGSLSEQFF. The CDR3 nucleotides are TGTGCCATCAGTGAAGCAGGGTCCCTCAGTGAGCAGTTCTTC.

V gene TRBV2 combines with J gene TRBJ2-3; the D is unclear. From germline, CDR1 is SNHLY and CDR2 FYNNEI. CDR3 size: 12 residues. The V end lost 3 bases, the J end lost 4 bases, and 5 bases lay between the germline ends. CDR3 DNA sequence: TGTGCCAGCAGTGACCCTCCAGATACGCAGTATTTT. Translation: CASSDPPDTQYF.

The J gene is TRBJ2-2, the V gene TRBV18; TRBD2 agrees at 15 bases. The CDR3 covers 17 residues. Germline V lookup: CDR1 KGHSH, CDR2 LQKENI. Losses at the gene ends were 8 bases for V and 4 bases for J; bases not matched to a gene: 8. DNA for the CDR3: TGTGCCAGCCTCCCGGGACTAGCGGGGGGCTTCACCGGGGAGCTGTTTTTT. It is translated as CASLPGLAGGFTGELFF.

This rearrangement joins TRBV11-2 to TRBJ1-1; TRBD1 matches at 7 bases. V trimming: 4 bases; J trimming: 3 bases; junction bases outside the gene matches: 5. The CDR3 totals 14 residues. Germline CDR1 and CDR2: SGHAT and FQNNGV. CDR3 sequence: CASSSGQWDTEAFF. The CDR3 nucleotides are TGTGCCAGCAGCTCGGGACAGTGGGACACTGAAGCTTTCTTT.

The chain couples TRBV5-5 to TRBJ1-6; 7 bases match TRBD1. Germline V gene data show CDR1 as SGHKS and CDR2 as YYEKEE (reference sequence). The CDR3 extends over 16 amino acids. The V gene end was trimmed by 0 bases and the J gene end by 9 bases; junction bases not matched to a gene: 9. This chain's CDR3 is CASSLDSQGKGSPLHF. The CDR3 DNA reads TGTGCCAGCAGCTTGGATTCACAGGGGAAGGGTTCACCCCTCCACTTT.

The chain joins TRBV5-1 to TRBJ1-5, with unresolved D. The germline CDR1 and CDR2 sequences are SGHRS and YFSETQ. V shed 5 bases and J shed 0 bases, with 15 bases lying between them. CDR3 length equals 16 residues. CDR3 DNA sequence: TGCGCCAGCAGTGGTCGCGTTGGTAATAGCAATCAGCCCCAGCATTTT. Protein product: CASSGRVGNSNQPQHF.

V usage is TRBV4-1 and J usage is TRBJ1-5; D call uncertain. The CDR3 runs 16 residues. V shed 4 bases and J shed 3 bases, with 16 bases lying between them. The germline gives CDR1 MGHRA, CDR2 YSYEKL. The CDR3 sequence is CASSPVSPEFNQPQHF. The DNA for the CDR3 is TGCGCCAGCAGCCCCGTATCGCCGGAGTTCAATCAGCCCCAGCATTTT.

This rearrangement joins TRBV5-5 to TRBJ1-6; possibly TRBD1 for D (6 bases). The CDR3 is 17 amino acids. Germline V gene sequence: CDR1 SGHKS, CDR2 YYEKEE (reference sequence). Deletions cut 0 bases from V and 1 base from J, with 11 bases between. CDR3 sequence: CASSLAGGLSYNSPLHF. The CDR3 region has the DNA TGTGCCAGCAGCTTGGCGGGGGGGCTTTCCTATAATTCACCCCTCCACTTT.

The J gene is TRBJ2-1, the V gene TRBV5-6; a possible D gene is TRBD2 (5 bases). V was cut by 0 bases and J by 5 bases, with 12 bases left in between. Germline-derived CDR1 and CDR2 are SGHDT and YYEEEE. The CDR3 is 15 amino acids. This CDR3 is CASSLDLPGDNEQFF. The CDR3 DNA reads TGTGCCAGCAGCTTGGACCTCCCCGGGGACAATGAGCAGTTCTTC.

In this sample, this clone turned up once. The J gene is TRBJ2-3, the V gene TRBV4-2; D gene unclear. The V end was cut by 1 base, the J end by 3 bases, with 14 bases between. CDR3 length: 16 amino acids. The germline gives CDR1 LGHNA, CDR2 YNFKEQ. CDR3 protein: CASSQGPALVTDTQYF. The CDR3, as DNA: TGTGCCAGCAGCCAAGGTCCAGCGCTAGTGACAGATACGCAGTATTTT.

This clone was picked up a small number of times. V gene TRBV11-3 combines with J gene TRBJ1-1; D uncertain. V lost 1 base to trimming and J lost 0 bases, with 3 bases between them. This CDR3 is built from 13 residues. CDR1 is SGHNT and CDR2 is YENEEA in the germline V gene. This CDR3 is CASSLGVNTEAFF. The DNA of the CDR3 is TGTGCCAGCAGCTTAGGAGTGAACACTGAAGCTTTCTTT.

J is TRBJ2-1 and V is TRBV2, with 11 bases that match TRBD1. The J segment lost 12 bases and the V segment lost 0 bases, leaving 7 bases of the junction unmatched. The CDR3 extends over 15 amino acids. The germline CDR1 and CDR2 sequences are SNHLY and FYNNEI. DNA of the CDR3: TGTGCCAGCAGTGAAGCCAGGACAGGGGGCGTAGTGCAGTTCTTC. Protein sequence: CASSEARTGGVVQFF.

The chain recombines TRBV28 with TRBJ1-1, with 7 bases lining up with TRBD1. This CDR3 comprises 13 residues. V gave up 6 bases and J gave up 9 bases; unmatched junction bases: 10. In germline, CDR1 is MDHEN, CDR2 SYDVKM. The CDR3 DNA reads as TGTGCCAGCAGCCCGATACAGGGGAGGAAAGCTTTCTTT. It is translated as CASSPIQGRKAFF.

The rearrangement joins TRBV7-9 to TRBJ1-1, with TRBD1 as a possible D gene (6 bases). The CDR3 consists of 16 residues. Trimming shortened V by 5 bases and J by 0 bases, and 16 bases separated the two germline ends. Germline V gene data show CDR1 as SEHNR and CDR2 as FQNEAQ (reference sequence). CDR3 coding DNA: TGTGCCAGCAGCAAAAACAGGGTGGGGATGAACACTGAAGCTTTCTTT. Protein product: CASSKNRVGMNTEAFF.

The chain has TRBV11-2 and TRBJ1-5, with D possibly matching TRBD1 (5 bases). CDR1 and CDR2 from the germline V gene are SGHAT and FQNNGV. Trimming removed 5 bases at V and 7 bases at J, with 18 bases between. This CDR3 is built from 15 residues. CDR3 sequence: CASSQGGGRWQPQHF. The CDR3 region has the DNA TGTGCCAGCAGCCAAGGCGGGGGGAGATGGCAGCCCCAGCATTTT.

The rearrangement uses TRBV7-2 and TRBJ1-1; 8 bases fit TRBD1. From germline, CDR1 is SGHTA and CDR2 FQGNSA. This CDR3 is 14 amino acids long. V shed 6 bases, J shed 3 bases, and the junction held 6 bases outside the gene matches. CDR3 nucleotide sequence: TGTGCCAGCAGTTTTGGACAGGGCGACACTGAAGCTTTCTTT. This translates into CASSFGQGDTEAFF.

The J gene is TRBJ2-3, the V gene TRBV14; tentatively, D is TRBD1 (6 bases). V lost 2 bases and J 4 bases, leaving 10 bases between the germline ends. From germline, CDR1 is SGHDN and CDR2 FVKESK. The CDR3 spans 14 residues. The CDR3 sequence: CASSQFQGPDTQYF. The DNA for the CDR3 is TGTGCCAGCAGCCAATTCCAGGGGCCAGATACGCAGTATTTT.

The V and J genes are TRBV27 and TRBJ1-1; a weak D match, TRBD1 (5 bases). Germline V gives CDR1 MNHEY, CDR2 SMNVEV (reference sequence). The length of the CDR3 is 16 residues. Trimming removed 2 bases from V and 1 base from J, with 14 bases in between. The CDR3 region has the DNA TGTGCCAGCAGTTTACTCTTCGACAGCGCGAACACTGAAGCTTTCTTT. It is translated as CASSLLFDSANTEAFF.

This clone appeared a few times. The chain combines TRBV5-1 with TRBJ2-1, with 8 bases aligning to TRBD2. J lost 8 bases, V lost 1 base, and 5 bases had no gene match. The CDR3 totals 14 residues. Germline assignment: CDR1 SGHRS and CDR2 YFSETQ. For the CDR3, the DNA is TGCGCCAGCAGCTTGATAGGGCGGGAGGATGAGCAGTTCTTC. Translated: CASSLIGREDEQFF.